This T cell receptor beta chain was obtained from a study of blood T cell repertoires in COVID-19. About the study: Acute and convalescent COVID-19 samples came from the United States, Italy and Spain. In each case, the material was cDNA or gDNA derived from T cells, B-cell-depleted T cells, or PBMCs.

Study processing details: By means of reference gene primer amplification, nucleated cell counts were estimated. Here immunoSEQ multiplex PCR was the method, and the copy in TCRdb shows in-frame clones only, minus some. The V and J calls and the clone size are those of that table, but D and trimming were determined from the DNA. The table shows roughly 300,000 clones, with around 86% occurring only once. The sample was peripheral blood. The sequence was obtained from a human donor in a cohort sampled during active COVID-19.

The CDR3 DNA follows: TGTGCCAGCAGTTCTCAGCGTAGATCTAAGCAGTACTTC. Its protein product is CASSSQRRSKQYF. The chain links TRBV12-3 or TRBV12-4 to TRBJ2-7; D not certain. V was pared by 4 bases and J by 8 bases, with 15 bases between. The CDR3 runs to 13 residues.